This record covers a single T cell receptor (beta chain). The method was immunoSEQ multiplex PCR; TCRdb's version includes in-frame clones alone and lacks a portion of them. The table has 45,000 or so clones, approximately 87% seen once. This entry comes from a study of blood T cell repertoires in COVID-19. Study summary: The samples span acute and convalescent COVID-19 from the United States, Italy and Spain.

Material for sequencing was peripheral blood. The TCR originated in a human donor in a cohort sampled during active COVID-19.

The CDR3 spells CASSLQDGNTGELFF. Written as DNA, the CDR3 is TGCGCCAGCAGCTTACAGGACGGTAACACCGGGGAGCTGTTTTTT. The chain joins TRBV5-1 to TRBJ2-2; D may be TRBD1 (5 bases). The length of the CDR3 is 15 residues. The V gene's germline CDR1 is SGHRS and CDR2 YFSETQ. Deletions cut 2 bases from V and 2 bases from J, with 10 bases between.